Sequencing of this T cell receptor beta chain was carried out in a study of blood T cells in healthy people across ages. This clonotype was seen a handful of times. Sample-barcoded 5' priming and a J-beta primer mix drove a second PCR of about 7 to 12 cycles. TCRdb fed the 5' RACE reads into MiXCR, producing one record per CDR3 protein. The repertoire has fewer than 800,000 distinct CDR3 sequences, roughly 25% of them found once; the top ten carry more than 8.5%. The CDR3 covers 15 residues. V lost 5 bases and J 0 bases, leaving 14 bases between the germline ends. Germline assignment: CDR1 SGHKS and CDR2 YYEKEE (reference sequence). The data were also submitted as part of a second study, on T cells of mothers and their children. From that second work: Among related mother-child pairs, overlap was slightly higher than in unrelated pairs, though not significantly.

This TCR came from a boy aged 5-17 years in good health. Sequencing was done on a sample of blood. This rearrangement joins TRBV5-5 to TRBJ1-1; the D is unclear. DNA for the CDR3: TGTGCCAGCAGAACCCAATGGACGCTGAACACTGAAGCTTTCTTT. Its translation: CASRTQWTLNTEAFF.